Following are 24 T cell receptor beta chains from one sample sequenced in a study of shared clonotypes between healthy human individuals. CD45RO-negative, CCR7-selected cells formed the naive CD8 fraction, which excluded terminally differentiated effector memory CD45RA+ cells. Clones were sequenced by immunoSEQ multiplex PCR, and TCRdb holds only the in-frame ones, with some missing. The sample lists millions of clones, approximately 94% seen once, with about 1.1% in the top ten. Sequencing used naive CD8+ T cells sorted from blood. These receptors originate from a man in his late teens or twenties in good health.

The chain carries TRBV7-9 and TRBJ2-1, with TRBD2 matching over 7 bases. Trimming took 1 base from V and 4 from J; bases not matched to a gene: 7. The CDR3 is 16 residues long. Germline CDR1 SEHNR, CDR2 FQNEAQ (reference sequence). CDR3 bases: TGTGCCAGCAGCTTAGAAGAAGCTAGCGGATACAATGAGCAGTTCTTC. Encoded protein: CASSLEEASGYNEQFF.

With respect to this clone: It may be a read error: a sequence one base away is much more abundant. Additional DNA sequences in this sample encode the identical CDR3. The chain employs TRBV7-9 and TRBJ1-5; D remains ambiguous. The CDR3 loop spans 12 amino acids. CDR1 is SEHNR and CDR2 is FQNEAQ in the germline V gene (reference sequence). The V end was cut by 3 bases, the J end by 1 base, with 1 base between. In DNA, the CDR3 is TGTGCCAGCAGCTTGAGCAATCAGCCCCAGCATTTT. It encodes CASSLSNQPQHF. Based on the CDR3 plus reference TRBV7-9 and TRBJ1-5, the full variable domain is DTGVSQNPRHKITKRGQNVTFRCDPISEHNRLYWYRQTLGQGPEFLTYFQNEAQLEKSRLLSDRFSAERPKGSFSTLEIQRTEQGDSAMYLCASSLSNQPQHFGDGTRLSIL.

The rearrangement uses TRBV18 and TRBJ2-7; TRBD1 is a possible D gene (5 bases). V shed 0 bases and J shed 1 base, with 10 bases lying between them. This CDR3 comprises 15 residues. Germline V gene sequence: CDR1 KGHSH, CDR2 LQKENI. DNA of the CDR3: TGTGCCAGCTCACCACCGGAAGGGGCGTCCTACGAGCAGTACTTC. Its protein product is CASSPPEGASYEQYF. Full variable domain (remainder filled in from reference TRBV18 and TRBJ2-7): NAGVMQNPRHLVRRRGQEARLRCSPMKGHSHVYWYRQLPEEGLKFMVYLQKENIIDESGMPKERFSAEFPKEGPSILRIQQVVRGDSAAYFCASSPPEGASYEQYFGPGTRLTVT.

This chain uses TRBV6-5 with TRBJ2-3; 13 bases fit TRBD2. Trimming at V came to 6 bases and at J to 4 bases, leaving 4 bases not matched to a gene. The CDR3 spans 15 residues. Germline V gene sequence: CDR1 MNHEY, CDR2 SVGAGI. The CDR3 DNA reads as TGTGCCAGCAGCCCTGGGACTAGCGGGGCAGATACGCAGTATTTT. Protein product: CASSPGTSGADTQYF.

The V call is TRBV27, the J call TRBJ1-2, with TRBD1 matching over 10 bases. The CDR3 has 13 residues. V was pared by 8 bases and J by 6 bases, with 6 bases of the junction left unmatched. CDR1 MNHEY and CDR2 SMNVEV come from the germline V gene (reference sequence). CDR3 sequence reads: CASGDRGGDGYTF. The CDR3 nucleotides are TGTGCCAGCGGGGACAGGGGTGGAGATGGCTACACCTTC.

This rearrangement joins TRBV28 to TRBJ1-5; the D gene is possibly TRBD1 (5 bases). CDR1 and CDR2 (germline): MDHEN, SYDVKM. V shed 5 bases and J shed 6 bases, with 23 bases lying between them. The CDR3 length is 17 residues. In nucleotides, the CDR3 is TGTGCCAGCAGTCCGGACAAAGAGGGGATGGTTGCTCAGCCCCAGCATTTT. Its translation: CASSPDKEGMVAQPQHF.

V usage is TRBV7-8 and J usage is TRBJ1-2; D is unresolved. CDR1 is SGHVS and CDR2 is FQNEAQ in the germline V gene. The CDR3 is made up of 13 amino acids. The V end was cut by 1 base, the J end by 5 bases, with 8 bases between. The CDR3 reads CASSLEGGYGYTF. The DNA for the CDR3 is TGTGCCAGCAGCTTAGAGGGAGGATATGGCTACACCTTC.

As for this clone: Within the sample, other DNA sequences also encode this same CDR3. The J gene is TRBJ2-7, the V gene TRBV4-2; D might be TRBD2 (6 bases). This CDR3 region has 15 residues. V lost 2 bases and J 0 bases, leaving 11 bases between the germline ends. Germline assignment: CDR1 LGHNA and CDR2 YNFKEQ. CDR3 nucleotide sequence: TGTGCCAGCAGCCAATTAGGACTAACCTCCTACGAGCAGTACTTC. It codes for CASSQLGLTSYEQYF.

The chain carries TRBV29-1 and TRBJ2-7, with 12 bases matching TRBD2. The junction had 4 bases not matched to a gene; V was cut back by 6 bases and J by 4 bases. The germline V gene has CDR1 SQVTM and CDR2 ANQGSEA. This CDR3 comprises 13 residues. The CDR3 protein is CSVSTSGSYEQYF. The CDR3 DNA is TGCAGCGTCTCGACTAGCGGGAGTTACGAGCAGTACTTC.

This chain connects TRBV19 to TRBJ1-1; no clear D gene. The germline gives CDR1 LNHDA, CDR2 SQIVND (reference sequence). The CDR3 is 15 amino acids. V was shortened by 5 bases and J by 4 bases, with 17 bases between the two germline ends. The chain's CDR3 is CASSDRGYGATEAFF. In nucleotides, the CDR3 is TGTGCCAGTAGTGACCGCGGGTACGGAGCCACTGAAGCTTTCTTT.

This clone has a handful of counts. Other DNA sequences of this sample code for an identical CDR3. The chain recombines TRBV9 with TRBJ2-1; D unclear. The CDR3 totals 12 residues. Germline assignment: CDR1 SGDLS and CDR2 YYNGEE. Deletions cut 0 bases from V and 7 bases from J, with 5 bases between. In DNA, the CDR3 is TGTGCCAGCAGCGTAGGGTTAAATGAGCAGTTCTTC. This gives the protein CASSVGLNEQFF.

The table lists this clone with a count of one. This sequence joins TRBV9 and TRBJ2-2; 10 nucleotides align to TRBD2. Germline V lookup: CDR1 SGDLS, CDR2 YYNGEE. The CDR3 consists of 15 residues. After removal of 3 bases from V and 5 bases from J, the junction contained 4 bases not matched to a gene. The CDR3: CASSASGSGTGELFF. CDR3 DNA: TGTGCCAGCAGCGCTAGCGGGAGTGGAACCGGGGAGCTGTTTTTT.

This chain connects TRBV7-9 to TRBJ1-2; D call uncertain. The CDR3 runs to 15 residues. Germline V gene data show CDR1 as SEHNR and CDR2 as FQNEAQ (reference sequence). V was cut by 8 bases and J by 6 bases, with 22 bases left in between. CDR3 bases: TGTGCCAGCGCCTCCCCACTGATGGACCTCAATGGCTACACCTTC. This sequence encodes CASASPLMDLNGYTF.

On this clone: Within the sample, other DNA sequences also encode this same CDR3. The CDR3 bases are TGTGCCAGCAGTTTCCGGACAGGGACCTACGAGCAGTACTTC. This encodes CASSFRTGTYEQYF. The V gene is TRBV27, the J gene TRBJ2-7; 8 bases map to TRBD1. CDR3 length: 14 residues. CDR1 is MNHEY and CDR2 is SMNVEV in the germline V gene (reference sequence). Trimming removed 3 bases from V and 2 bases from J; junction bases left unmatched: 3.

The chain carries TRBV6-5 and TRBJ2-2, with TRBD1 matching over 8 bases. Unmatched junction bases numbered 6, after V lost 4 bases and J lost 5 bases. CDR1 is MNHEY, CDR2 SVGAGI, per germline. The CDR3 covers 15 residues. CDR3 DNA: TGTGCCAGCAGTTCGGGGCAGGGGGCGACCGGGGAGCTGTTTTTT. Amino acid sequence: CASSSGQGATGELFF.

J is TRBJ1-2 and V is TRBV9; D is undetermined. The ends were cut back, 0 bases at V and 4 bases at J, with 10 bases in the middle. CDR3 length equals 14 residues. The V gene's germline CDR1 is SGDLS and CDR2 YYNGEE. CDR3 residues: CASSVAEGPYGYTF. Here the CDR3 DNA reads TGTGCCAGCAGCGTAGCCGAGGGCCCCTATGGCTACACCTTC. The complete variable domain, with remaining parts taken from reference TRBV9 and TRBJ1-2, reads DSGVTQTPKHLITATGQRVTLRCSPRSGDLSVYWYQQSLDQGLQFLIQYYNGEERAKGNILERFSAQQFPDLHSELNLSSLELGDSALYFCASSVAEGPYGYTFGSGTRLTVV.

The J gene is TRBJ1-1, the V gene TRBV28, with TRBD1 matching over 9 bases. This CDR3 has 15 residues. CDR1 and CDR2 from the germline V gene are MDHEN and SYDVKM. Losses at the gene ends were 5 bases for V and 5 bases for J; bases not matched to a gene: 9. As DNA, the CDR3 is TGTGCCAGCAGTCCCGGACAGGGGTTAGGGACTGAAGCTTTCTTT. This codes for CASSPGQGLGTEAFF.

The V call is TRBV19, the J call TRBJ1-2; 8 bases map to TRBD1. CDR1 LNHDA and CDR2 SQIVND come from the germline V gene (reference sequence). CDR3 length equals 16 residues. V lost 3 bases and J lost 6; bases outside the gene matches: 12. In DNA, the CDR3 is TGTGCCAGTAGTATCCTCCGGACAGGGCGGAAGGATGGCTACACCTTC. Translation gives CASSILRTGRKDGYTF.

J is TRBJ2-3 and V is TRBV6-1, with a weak D call TRBD1 (6 bases). The CDR3 sequence is 15 residues long. V was clipped by 2 bases and J by 2 bases, with 11 bases between them. CDR1 is MNHNS and CDR2 is SASEGT in the germline V gene. The CDR3 spells CASSELTGITDTQYF. CDR3 coding DNA: TGTGCCAGCAGTGAACTTACAGGGATCACAGATACGCAGTATTTT.

In its sample, this clone was seen once. The J gene is TRBJ2-7, the V gene TRBV13, with a possible D match to TRBD2 (6 bases). The CDR3 runs 16 residues. Germline assignment: CDR1 PRHDT and CDR2 FYEKMQ (reference sequence). V was clipped by 5 bases and J by 4 bases, with 21 bases between them. The CDR3 DNA follows: TGTGCCAGCAGCCCCCTCGGGCCATCAGGAGGGTACGAGCAGTACTTC. Its translation: CASSPLGPSGGYEQYF.

The V call is TRBV4-1, the J call TRBJ2-7, with D perhaps matching TRBD1 (6 bases). The CDR3 totals 15 residues. The ends were cut back, 0 bases at V and 4 bases at J, with 13 bases in the middle. The germline V gene has CDR1 MGHRA and CDR2 YSYEKL. CDR3 DNA sequence: TGCGCCAGCAGCCAAGACACAGGGTCTTATTACGAGCAGTACTTC. Encoded protein: CASSQDTGSYYEQYF.

The V and J genes are TRBV5-1 and TRBJ2-1, with D tentatively TRBD2 (6 bases). CDR1 is SGHRS, CDR2 YFSETQ, per germline. The germline V and J ends were trimmed by 6 bases and 8 bases, with 21 bases remaining between them. The CDR3 contains 15 residues. The chain's CDR3 is CASTPTGGLWDEQFF. CDR3 in DNA: TGCGCCAGCACTCCCACCGGGGGTCTTTGGGATGAGCAGTTCTTC.

This sequence joins TRBV18 and TRBJ2-7, with D perhaps TRBD1 or TRBD2 (5 bases each). Trimming cost V 0 bases and J 0 bases, with 12 bases left between them. Germline lookup yields CDR1 KGHSH and CDR2 LQKENI. This CDR3 has 16 amino acids. The CDR3 DNA reads TGTGCCAGCTCACCACCCGCCGGGGCCAGCTCCTACGAGCAGTACTTC. This sequence encodes CASSPPAGASSYEQYF.

J is TRBJ1-3 and V is TRBV7-9, with D perhaps matching TRBD1 (5 bases). V was cut by 4 bases and J by 2 bases, with 12 bases left in between. The germline V gene encodes CDR1 SEHNR and CDR2 FQNEAQ (reference sequence). There are 15 residues in the CDR3. The CDR3 region is CASSSIRVPGNTIYF. The CDR3 nucleotides read TGTGCCAGCAGCTCCATCAGGGTCCCTGGAAACACCATATATTTT.